These 32 T cell receptor beta chains share one sample of origin, sequenced in a study of T-cell reconstitution after alpha-beta-depleted transplantation in children. Unique molecular identifiers were incorporated into the prepared TCRbeta library. TCRdb passed the PCR reads through MiXCR, listing each CDR3 protein once. The sample has 300,000 to 350,000 distinct CDR3 sequences; about a sixth are singletons. This material consisted of PBMCs, mostly from graft donor cells, taken 360 days after TCRalphabeta/CD19-depleted stem cell transplant. All receptors derive from a male patient between 2 and 9 years old who had a stem cell transplant for acute lymphoblastic leukemia, so the T cells may come from the graft donor.

The V and J genes are TRBV27 and TRBJ2-1; 8 bases are a match to TRBD2. With 2 bases clipped from V and 4 bases from J, the junction kept 7 bases outside the gene matches. In germline, CDR1 is MNHEY, CDR2 SMNVEV (reference sequence). There are 16 residues in the CDR3. This CDR3 is CASSLIGGRSYNEQFF. Written as DNA, the CDR3 is TGTGCCAGCAGTTTAATTGGCGGGAGGTCTTACAATGAGCAGTTCTTC.

This clonotype was seen only a few times. The CDR3 is CASSDYGHNEQFF. The CDR3 coding sequence is TGTGCCAGCAGTGACTACGGGCACAATGAGCAGTTCTTC. The gene calls are TRBV25-1 and TRBJ2-1, with D unclear. Trimming stripped 3 bases from V and 5 bases from J, with 8 bases between. The CDR3 covers 13 residues. The V gene's germline CDR1 is MGHDK and CDR2 SYGVNS.

This clonotype was seen at least ten times. This sequence joins TRBV5-1 and TRBJ2-2; D is ambiguous. CDR1 and CDR2 (germline): SGHRS, YFSETQ. With 0 bases removed from V and 6 bases from J, the gap between germline ends came to 9 bases. The CDR3 totals 14 residues. The CDR3 sequence: CASSLAGVPGELFF. The DNA of the CDR3 is TGCGCCAGCAGCTTGGCCGGAGTTCCCGGGGAGCTGTTTTTT.

In this sample, this clonotype turned up a few times. This sequence joins TRBV20-1 and TRBJ2-1; either TRBD1 or TRBD2 may supply D (6 bases each). V shed 6 bases and J shed 6 bases, with 21 bases lying between them. The CDR3 runs to 15 residues. Germline lookup yields CDR1 DFQATT and CDR2 SNEGSKA (reference sequence). The CDR3 reads CSAEARGHTPNEQFF. Written as DNA, the CDR3 is TGCAGTGCAGAGGCCCGGGGGCACACTCCCAATGAGCAGTTCTTC.

This clonotype showed up just a few times. The rearrangement uses TRBV7-2 and TRBJ2-7; 9 bases align to TRBD2. CDR3 length equals 15 residues. V lost 4 bases to trimming and J lost 3 bases; unmatched junction nucleotides: 7. Germline-derived CDR1 and CDR2 are SGHTA and FQGNSA. The CDR3: CASSSTGTSNYEQYF. Written as DNA, the CDR3 is TGTGCCAGCAGCTCTACCGGGACTAGCAACTACGAGCAGTACTTC.

This clonotype has at least ten counts. V gene TRBV4-2 combines with J gene TRBJ2-7; D perhaps matches TRBD1 (6 bases). V was trimmed by 1 base and J by 4 bases, leaving 14 bases between them. CDR1 and CDR2 (germline): LGHNA, YNFKEQ. This CDR3 is built from 15 residues. The CDR3 spells CASSQGSRDKYEQYF. The CDR3 region has the DNA TGTGCCAGCAGCCAAGGGTCCCGGGACAAGTACGAGCAGTACTTC.

In its sample, this clonotype was seen once. The chain joins TRBV2 to TRBJ1-4, with unresolved D. The CDR3 has 14 residues. V was shortened by 4 bases and J by 7 bases, with 13 bases between the two germline ends. Germline assignment: CDR1 SNHLY and CDR2 FYNNEI. The CDR3 region has the DNA TGTGCCAGCAGTGTATGGGGAGGACGTGAAAAACTGTTTTTT. This gives the protein CASSVWGGREKLFF.

The rearrangement uses TRBV12-3 or TRBV12-4 and TRBJ1-2, with TRBD1 as a possible D gene (5 bases). The CDR3 spans 16 residues. V gave up 7 bases and J gave up 8 bases, with 26 bases separating them. The CDR3 loop reads CASTLSVPGHERGYTF. The CDR3 nucleotides read TGTGCCAGCACCCTCTCCGTCCCCGGACACGAAAGGGGCTACACCTTC.

This clonotype was detected a few times. V and J are TRBV6-2 or TRBV6-3 and TRBJ2-7, with a possible D match to TRBD1 (6 bases). Germline CDR1 reads MNHEY; CDR2 reads SVGEGT. The V end lost 7 bases, the J end lost 6 bases, and 16 bases lay between the germline ends. This CDR3 contains 13 residues. CDR3 in amino acids: CASIPQPGVEQYF. CDR3 nucleotides: TGTGCCAGCATCCCCCAACCAGGGGTCGAGCAGTACTTC.

This clonotype was counted at least ten times. The rearrangement joins TRBV6-1 to TRBJ2-7, with D uncertain. This CDR3 spans 12 amino acids. Trimming took off 7 bases at V and 5 bases at J, with 12 bases between the two ends. CDR1 MNHNS and CDR2 SASEGT come from the germline V gene. CDR3 sequence reads: CASKGLADEQYF. The CDR3 DNA reads as TGTGCCAGCAAAGGGCTTGCGGACGAGCAGTACTTC.

In its sample, this clonotype was seen a few times. The chain employs TRBV5-5 and TRBJ2-2; D unclear. Germline values: CDR1 SGHKS, CDR2 YYEKEE (reference sequence). V was pared by 5 bases and J by 2 bases, with 10 bases between. The CDR3 totals 14 residues. The CDR3 is CASRNMGNTGELFF. DNA of the CDR3: TGTGCCAGCAGGAATATGGGAAACACCGGGGAGCTGTTTTTT.

This clonotype was found a few times. The chain is built from TRBV12-3 or TRBV12-4 and TRBJ1-2; D gene uncertain. The CDR3 runs 14 residues. V lost 9 bases to trimming and J lost 4 bases, with 18 bases between them. The CDR3 nucleotides read TGTGCCAGTAAGCGTGACGGAGGTGGCTATGGCTACACCTTC. Its translation: CASKRDGGGYGYTF.

The CDR3 sequence is CASSEGALQETQYF. The CDR3, as DNA: TGTGCCAGCAGCGAAGGGGCCCTTCAAGAGACCCAGTACTTC. The chain recombines TRBV11-2 with TRBJ2-5, with a tentative D call TRBD1 (5 bases). Germline loops: CDR1 SGHAT, CDR2 FQNNGV. The CDR3 loop spans 14 amino acids. V shed 5 bases and J shed 2 bases, with 12 bases lying between them.

This chain uses TRBV7-8 with TRBJ2-3; D unresolved. The CDR3 runs 14 residues. The germline gives CDR1 SGHVS, CDR2 FQNEAQ. V lost 1 base and J 0 bases, leaving 5 bases between the germline ends. CDR3: CASSLGVSTDTQYF. In DNA form, the CDR3 reads TGTGCCAGCAGCTTAGGGGTCAGCACAGATACGCAGTATTTT.

This clonotype has a handful of counts. J is TRBJ2-3 and V is TRBV15; D tentatively reads TRBD1 or TRBD2 (5 bases each). CDR1 and CDR2 (germline): LNHNV, YYDKDF (reference sequence). The CDR3 covers 17 residues. V gave up 0 bases and J gave up 1 base, with 14 bases separating them. CDR3 region: CATSRDLQAGGTDTQYF. CDR3 DNA sequence: TGTGCCACCAGCAGAGATCTACAGGCCGGGGGCACAGATACGCAGTATTTT.

This clonotype has at least ten counts. The chain joins TRBV5-1 to TRBJ2-1; TRBD2 matches at 10 bases. Germline CDR1 reads SGHRS; CDR2 reads YFSETQ. The trim removed 3 bases at V and 9 bases at J, leaving 9 bases unmatched. The CDR3 has 15 residues. The chain's CDR3 is CASSSWVAGGSEQFF. CDR3 sequence (DNA): TGCGCCAGCAGCTCCTGGGTAGCGGGAGGTAGTGAGCAGTTCTTC.

This chain connects TRBV20-1 to TRBJ1-5; possible D gene TRBD1, 5 bases. Trimming removed 1 base from V and 1 base from J, with 8 bases in between. Germline values: CDR1 DFQATT, CDR2 SNEGSKA (reference sequence). This CDR3 contains 14 residues. The CDR3 here is CSARATASNQPQHF. CDR3 DNA: TGCAGTGCTAGAGCGACAGCGAGCAATCAGCCCCAGCATTTT.

The chain employs TRBV6-2 or TRBV6-3 and TRBJ1-1, with D perhaps TRBD1 (5 bases). Between the trimmed V and J ends, which lost 7 bases and 6 bases, there was a span of 24 bases. CDR1 is MNHEY and CDR2 is SVGEGT in the germline V gene. The length of the CDR3 is 16 residues. CDR3 residues: CASILGKGREIPEAFF. CDR3 bases: TGTGCCAGCATCCTCGGGAAAGGCAGGGAGATTCCTGAAGCTTTCTTT.

This clonotype turned up a few times. V is TRBV29-1 and J is TRBJ2-3; D call uncertain. V was pared by 2 bases and J by 0 bases, with 6 bases between. This CDR3 spans 13 amino acids. Germline V gene lookup returns CDR1 SQVTM and CDR2 ANQGSEA. CDR3 nucleotide sequence: TGCAGCGTTGAACCAGAAAGCACAGATACGCAGTATTTT. Protein sequence: CSVEPESTDTQYF.

This clonotype was seen a handful of times. CDR3 nucleotides: TGCAGCGCCCATTCGATCAGGGGCACTGAAGCTTTCTTT. It is translated as CSAHSIRGTEAFF. This rearrangement joins TRBV29-1 to TRBJ1-1, with D maybe TRBD1 (6 bases). This CDR3 comprises 13 residues. Trimming shortened V by 7 bases and J by 4 bases, and 16 bases separated the two germline ends. Germline CDR1 and CDR2: SQVTM and ANQGSEA.

V is TRBV12-3 or TRBV12-4 and J is TRBJ2-1; D may match TRBD1 or TRBD2 (5 bases each). Trimming pared 3 bases from V and 4 bases from J, leaving 10 bases between. CDR3 length: 14 amino acids. The CDR3 bases are TGTGCCAGCAGTTTGGCATGGGGGTACAATGAGCAGTTCTTC. Protein: CASSLAWGYNEQFF.

This rearrangement joins TRBV4-1 to TRBJ2-2; D unclear. The V gene lost 0 bases and the J gene lost 2 bases, with 4 bases spanning the gap. This CDR3 spans 14 amino acids. From germline, CDR1 is MGHRA and CDR2 YSYEKL. This CDR3 is CASSQDLNTGELFF. The CDR3 DNA is TGCGCCAGCAGCCAAGATCTTAACACCGGGGAGCTGTTTTTT.

Points on this clonotype: The DNA is left out, because the CDR3 cannot be placed on it with certainty; the CDR3 is given as TCRdb lists it. The V and J genes are TRBV28 and TRBJ2-2. Counting both end residues, the CDR3 totals 17 amino acids. The germline CDR1 and CDR2 sequences are MDHEN and SYDVKM. CDR3 amino acids: CASSFTVPGFGNGELFF.

This clonotype was seen a handful of times. The V gene is TRBV29-1, the J gene TRBJ2-3; TRBD2 aligns across 7 bases. With 1 base clipped from V and 2 bases from J, the junction kept 12 bases outside the gene matches. The CDR3 covers 17 residues. Germline V CDR1 and CDR2: SQVTM, ANQGSEA. CDR3 nucleotide sequence: TGCAGCGTTGAAGTTGCAGGGAGCGGGGCATTCACAGATACGCAGTATTTT. This gives the protein CSVEVAGSGAFTDTQYF.

The chain couples TRBV4-3 to TRBJ2-3; D is possibly TRBD2 (5 bases). CDR1 is LGHNA and CDR2 is YSLEER in the germline V gene. V was clipped by 4 bases and J by 6 bases, with 11 bases between them. The CDR3 has 13 amino acids. CDR3 in DNA: TGCGCCAGCAGCCGCAACCCGGGGGATACGCAGTATTTT. It specifies CASSRNPGDTQYF.

The V and J genes are TRBV28 and TRBJ1-1; unclear D gene. This CDR3 comprises 13 residues. Germline-derived CDR1 and CDR2 are MDHEN and SYDVKM. The ends were cut back, 3 bases at V and 6 bases at J, with 11 bases in the middle. The CDR3 sequence is CASSLPAKAEAFF. CDR3 sequence (DNA): TGTGCCAGCAGTTTGCCCGCTAAGGCTGAAGCTTTCTTT.

The genes are TRBV29-1 and TRBJ1-4; the D is unclear. CDR1 is SQVTM, CDR2 ANQGSEA, per germline. CDR3 length equals 12 residues. V was cut by 5 bases and J by 8 bases, with 12 bases left in between. This chain's CDR3 is CSVRRAGEKLFF. The CDR3 DNA follows: TGCAGCGTTAGAAGGGCGGGAGAAAAACTGTTTTTT.

The V call is TRBV7-9, the J call TRBJ2-7; unclear D gene. Germline lookup yields CDR1 SEHNR and CDR2 FQNEAQ (reference sequence). The CDR3 totals 13 residues. Trimming left V 2 bases short and J 3 bases short, with 8 bases between. This CDR3 reads CASSLPQFYEQYF. The CDR3 nucleotides read TGTGCCAGCAGCTTACCACAGTTCTACGAGCAGTACTTC.

This clonotype was seen once. V usage is TRBV12-3 or TRBV12-4 and J usage is TRBJ2-2; D is perhaps TRBD2 (6 bases). CDR3 size: 13 residues. The V gene lost 3 bases and the J gene lost 5 bases, with 7 bases spanning the gap. CDR3 sequence: CASSFAGTGELFF. Here the CDR3 DNA reads TGTGCCAGCAGTTTCGCGGGGACCGGGGAGCTGTTTTTT.

Ten or more counts support this clonotype. This chain joins TRBV28 and TRBJ2-1; TRBD1 is a possible D gene (7 bases). CDR3 length equals 16 residues. V was clipped by 6 bases and J by 3 bases, with 18 bases between them. Germline V gene data show CDR1 as MDHEN and CDR2 as SYDVKM. The CDR3 DNA is TGTGCCAGCAGCCCCCCAGGGGGGAGGAGCTACAATGAGCAGTTCTTC. Protein sequence: CASSPPGGRSYNEQFF. The variable domain in full, completed from reference TRBV28 and TRBJ2-1, reads DVKVTQSSRYLVKRTGEKVFLECVQDMDHENMFWYRQDPGLGLRLIYFSYDVKMKEKGDIPEGYSVSREKKERFSLILESASTNQTSMYLCASSPPGGRSYNEQFFGPGTRLTVL.

CDR3 in amino acids: CASSLRGGQTTPYEQYF. In DNA form, the CDR3 reads TGTGCCAGCAGCTTACGTGGAGGACAGACAACCCCCTACGAGCAGTACTTC. The V call is TRBV7-9, the J call TRBJ2-7, with a weak D call TRBD1 (6 bases). Trimming pared 2 bases from V and 2 bases from J, leaving 19 bases between. The CDR3 totals 17 residues. Germline-derived CDR1 and CDR2 are SEHNR and FQNEAQ (reference sequence).

This clonotype was observed a few times. The rearrangement links TRBV30 to TRBJ1-3, with unresolved D. There are 15 residues in the CDR3. V gave up 3 bases and J gave up 0 bases, with 12 bases separating them. Germline assignment: CDR1 GTSNPN and CDR2 SVGIG (reference sequence). CDR3 residues: CAWRDGSLSGNTIYF. In nucleotides, the CDR3 is TGTGCCTGGAGGGATGGGAGCCTCTCTGGAAACACCATATATTTT.